This is a list of T cell receptor beta chains from one sample in a study of CD8 T cells in Susac syndrome. TCRdb called the immunoSEQ multiplex PCR reads again in MiXCR, with one record for every CDR3 protein. Here the sample spans about 440,000 distinct CDR3 sequences, around 83% being singletons. Sequences were obtained from CD8+ T cells from PBMCs. The receptors come from a human donor with multiple sclerosis. CDR3s include the opening cysteine and the closing phenylalanine or tryptophan. D genes are given only for firm matches. A row's size may be missing; if present it is once, few, many or a size class.

D gene | J gene | V gene | clone size | CDR3 protein | CDR3 DNA
NA | TRBJ1-1 | TRBV7-6 | NA | CASSLSPEANTEAFF | TGTGCCAGCAGCTTGTCCCCGGAAGCTAACACTGAAGCTTTCTTT
NA | TRBJ2-2 | TRBV11-2 | NA | CASKIPGSGELFF | TGTGCCAGCAAGATACCAGGTAGCGGGGAGCTGTTTTTT
TRBD1 | TRBJ1-5 | TRBV2 | NA | CASSDDRVSQPQHF | TGTGCCAGCAGTGATGACAGGGTTTCCCAGCCCCAGCATTTT
NA | TRBJ2-2 | TRBV7-9 | NA | CASRTSGGTGELFF | TGTGCCAGCAGAACGAGTGGGGGCACCGGGGAGCTGTTTTTT
NA | TRBJ1-6 | TRBV4-1 | NA | CASSHPPNSYNSPLHF | TGCGCCAGCAGCCACCCCCCAAACTCCTATAATTCACCCCTCCACTTT
TRBD1 | TRBJ1-1 | TRBV9 | NA | CASSAKQGANTEAFF | TGTGCCAGCAGCGCTAAACAGGGGGCGAACACTGAAGCTTTCTTT
TRBD1 | TRBJ1-5 | TRBV30 | NA | CAWSVPRTGLNQPQHF | TGTGCCTGGAGTGTACCCCGGACAGGCTTGAATCAGCCCCAGCATTTT
TRBD2 | TRBJ2-1 | TRBV6-1 | NA | CASTDGFSGEYGEQFF | TGTGCCAGCACCGATGGATTTAGCGGGGAGTATGGTGAGCAGTTCTTC
TRBD2 | TRBJ2-3 | TRBV4-1 | NA | CASRVLAGVPDTQYF | TGCGCCAGCAGGGTACTAGCGGGAGTGCCAGATACGCAGTATTTT
NA | TRBJ2-3 | TRBV7-9 | few | CASSLDLDTQYF | TGTGCCAGCAGCTTAGATTTGGATACGCAGTATTTT
NA | TRBJ1-1 | TRBV27 | NA | CASSPLEDTEAFF | TGTGCCAGCAGTCCGCTTGAGGACACTGAAGCTTTCTTT
NA | TRBJ2-2 | TRBV7-7 | NA | CASSYTLGVGGELFF | TGTGCTAGCAGCTATACATTAGGGGTTGGCGGGGAGCTTTTTTTT
NA | TRBJ2-1 | TRBV10-3 | NA | CAICVLRDREQFF | TGTGCCATCTGTGTCCTACGCGATAGAGAGCAGTTCTTC
TRBD1 | TRBJ1-2 | TRBV27 | NA | CASSPGTGGRYGYTF | TGTGCCAGCAGTCCAGGGACAGGGGGCCGCTATGGCTACACCTTC
NA | TRBJ2-1 | TRBV27 | NA | CASSPGAVGDSSYNEQFF | TGTGCCAGCAGTCCGGGCGCGGTAGGGGATAGCTCCTACAATGAGCAGTTCTTC
NA | TRBJ2-1 | TRBV27 | NA | CASSFFRDAYEQFF | TGTGCCAGCAGTTTCTTCCGGGACGCCTATGAGCAGTTCTTC
NA | TRBJ1-1 | TRBV5-8 | few | CASSPGYNTEAFF | TGTGCCAGCAGCCCCGGATATAACACTGAAGCTTTCTTT
NA | TRBJ2-1 | TRBV7-9 | NA | CASSLSSGYEQFF | TGTGCCAGCAGCTTAAGTTCGGGCTATGAGCAGTTCTTC
TRBD2 | TRBJ2-7 | TRBV27 | NA | CASLTWTSGKYEQYF | TGTGCCAGCCTCACCTGGACTAGCGGGAAATACGAGCAGTACTTC
NA | TRBJ2-7 | TRBV20-1 | NA | CSAPSLRGETYEQYF | TGCAGTGCTCCGAGCCTACGCGGGGAGACCTACGAGCAGTACTTC
TRBD2 | TRBJ2-7 | TRBV27 | once | CASSPGLAPHEQYF | TGTGCCAGCAGTCCGGGACTAGCCCCCCACGAGCAGTACTTC
TRBD1 | TRBJ1-1 | TRBV12-3/TRBV12-4 | NA | CASSPRDSKNTEAFF | TGTGCCAGCAGTCCGAGGGACAGCAAGAACACTGAAGCTTTCTTT
NA | TRBJ2-5 | TRBV7-2 | NA | CASSELGTANQAQYF | TGTGCCAGCAGCGAGCTCGGGACTGCCAACCAGGCCCAGTACTTC
NA | TRBJ2-7 | TRBV7-2 | NA | CASSFSPHNIAYEQYF | TGTGCCAGCAGCTTTTCCCCCCATAATATTGCCTACGAGCAGTACTTC
NA | TRBJ2-7 | TRBV6-1 | once | CASSEATPRVLSSYEQYF | TGTGCCAGCAGTGAAGCTACGCCTAGGGTATTAAGCTCCTACGAGCAGTACTTC
NA | TRBJ2-7 | TRBV6-5 | NA | CASSPGHYYEQYF | TGTGCCAGCAGTCCGGGACACTACTACGAGCAGTACTTC
NA | TRBJ1-5 | TRBV12-3/TRBV12-4 | NA | CASSGGDTRNQPQHF | TGTGCCAGCAGTGGGGGGGACACGCGCAATCAGCCCCAGCATTTT
NA | TRBJ2-7 | TRBV12-3/TRBV12-4 | once | CASTIWTADSLYEQYF | TGTGCCAGCACCATCTGGACCGCGGACAGCCTCTACGAGCAGTACTTC
TRBD1 | TRBJ1-1 | TRBV2 | NA | CASSEGDRGNTEAFF | TGTGCCAGCAGTGAGGGGGACAGGGGGAACACTGAAGCTTTCTTT
NA | TRBJ2-7 | TRBV7-2 | NA | CASSLAAGEGYEQYF | TGTGCCAGCAGCTTAGCGGCAGGGGAAGGTTACGAGCAGTACTTC
NA | TRBJ2-3 | TRBV6-1 | NA | CASSDYSGSTDTQYF | TGTGCCAGCAGTGATTATAGCGGTTCCACAGATACGCAGTATTTT
TRBD1 | TRBJ2-3 | TRBV4-2 | few | CASSLGQGYTDTQYF | TGTGCCAGCAGCCTGGGACAGGGGTACACAGATACGCAGTATTTT
NA | TRBJ1-4 | TRBV14 | NA | CGQRSEKLFF | TGTGGACAGAGAAGTGAAAAACTGTTTTTT
NA | TRBJ2-1 | TRBV19 | NA | CASSPPLEGNYNEQFF | TGTGCCAGTAGTCCCCCCTTGGAGGGAAACTACAATGAGCAGTTCTTC
TRBD1 | TRBJ1-1 | TRBV6-1 | NA | CASSVPQGAGTEAFF | TGTGCCAGCAGTGTACCACAGGGGGCTGGGACTGAAGCTTTCTTT
NA | TRBJ1-1 | TRBV19 | NA | CASANTEAFF | TGTGCCAGCGCGAACACTGAAGCTTTCTTT
TRBD2 | TRBJ2-2 | TRBV12-3/TRBV12-4 | once | CASQAGVTTGELFF | TGTGCCAGCCAAGCGGGAGTGACTACCGGGGAGCTGTTTTTT
NA | TRBJ2-1 | TRBV19 | NA | CASSITGGAYNEQFF | TGTGCCAGTAGTATAACTGGGGGCGCCTACAATGAGCAGTTCTTC
TRBD1 | TRBJ2-4 | TRBV6-1 | NA | CASIPILGQGGGKNIQYF | TGTGCCAGTATCCCCATTCTCGGACAGGGAGGCGGAAAAAACATTCAGTACTTC
TRBD1 | TRBJ2-7 | TRBV29-1 | NA | CSVKMPGQGSYEQYF | TGCAGCGTTAAAATGCCGGGACAGGGCTCCTACGAGCAGTACTTC
TRBD2 | TRBJ2-1 | TRBV11-2 | NA | CASSLVGTSGTRYNEQFF | TGTGCCAGCAGCTTAGTGGGGACTAGCGGGACCCGATACAATGAGCAGTTCTTC
NA | TRBJ1-5 | TRBV12-3/TRBV12-4 | NA | CASSLGLRAPGNLYNQPQHF | TGTGCCAGCAGTTTAGGACTCAGGGCCCCTGGTAACCTTTACAATCAGCCCCAGCATTTT
NA | TRBJ2-5 | TRBV3-1 | NA | CASSQGEVQETQYF | TGTGCCAGCAGCCAGGGGGAAGTCCAAGAGACCCAGTACTTC
NA | TRBJ1-2 | TRBV4-1 | NA | CASRSTSYGYTF | TGCGCCAGCCGATCAACATCGTATGGCTACACCTTC
NA | TRBJ1-6 | TRBV30 | NA | CAWRRSWVASRDSPLHF | TGTGCCTGGAGGAGGAGCTGGGTGGCGAGCCGTGATTCACCCCTCCACTTT
TRBD2 | TRBJ2-7 | TRBV28 | NA | CASNTRRLAGGLDEQYF | TGTGCCAGCAATACCCGGAGGCTAGCGGGAGGGCTGGACGAGCAGTACTTC
TRBD2 | TRBJ2-3 | TRBV9 | NA | CASSAEGLVKDTQYF | TGTGCCAGCAGCGCGGAGGGACTAGTGAAAGATACGCAGTATTTT
NA | TRBJ2-5 | TRBV28 | NA | CASSLSWGAQETQYF | TGTGCCAGCAGTTTAAGCTGGGGGGCGCAGGAGACCCAGTACTTC
NA | TRBJ2-7 | TRBV28 | few | CASKPPGPIYYEQYF | TGTGCCAGTAAACCCCCGGGTCCCATCTACTACGAGCAGTACTTC